This TCR beta chain was sequenced for a study of blood T cells in healthy people across ages. General study points: Estimates drawn from one million T cells were deemed to understate diversity. Unsorted PBMC material precluded a definitive naive versus antigen-experienced comparison.

PCR was performed a second time for 7 to 11 cycles using a sample-barcoded 5' primer and a J-beta primer mix. One entry per CDR3 protein, called by TCRdb with MiXCR from the 5' RACE reads. The sample records about 900,000 distinct CDR3 sequences, around 48% being singletons. Isolating PBMCs gave at least 6 million of these cells per sample. CDR1 and CDR2 from the germline V gene are SGHKS and YYEKEE (reference sequence). V was clipped by 1 base and J by 5 bases, with 13 bases between them. CDR3 length equals 15 residues. Comments on this clonotype: Its antigen remains unknown.

The rearrangement joins TRBV5-5 to TRBJ2-1, with D unresolved. The receptor comes from a man younger than 45 in good health. The source material was blood. The CDR3 nucleotides read TGTGCCAGCAGCTTGTCGGGCGCGGAGAACAATGAGCAGTTCTTC. It is translated as CASSLSGAENNEQFF.